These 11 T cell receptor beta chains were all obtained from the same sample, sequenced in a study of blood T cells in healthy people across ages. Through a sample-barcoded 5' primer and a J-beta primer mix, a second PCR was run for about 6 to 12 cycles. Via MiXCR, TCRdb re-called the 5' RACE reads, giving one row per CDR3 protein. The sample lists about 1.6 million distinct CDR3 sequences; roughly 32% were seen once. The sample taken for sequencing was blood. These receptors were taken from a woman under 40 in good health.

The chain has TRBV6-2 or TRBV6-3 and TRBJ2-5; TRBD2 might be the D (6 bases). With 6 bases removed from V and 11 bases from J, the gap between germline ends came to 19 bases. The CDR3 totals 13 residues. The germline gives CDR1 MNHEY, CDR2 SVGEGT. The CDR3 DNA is TGTGCCAGCAGATACGGGGGATTCGGGGAGCAGTACTTC. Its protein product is CASRYGGFGEQYF.

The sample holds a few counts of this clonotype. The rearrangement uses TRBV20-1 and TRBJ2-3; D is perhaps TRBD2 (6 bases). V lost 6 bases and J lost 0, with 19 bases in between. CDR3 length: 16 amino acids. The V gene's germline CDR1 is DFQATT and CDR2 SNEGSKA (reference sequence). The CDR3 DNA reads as TGCAGTGCGACCCCGATTAGCGGCGCTAGCACAGATACGCAGTATTTT. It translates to CSATPISGASTDTQYF.

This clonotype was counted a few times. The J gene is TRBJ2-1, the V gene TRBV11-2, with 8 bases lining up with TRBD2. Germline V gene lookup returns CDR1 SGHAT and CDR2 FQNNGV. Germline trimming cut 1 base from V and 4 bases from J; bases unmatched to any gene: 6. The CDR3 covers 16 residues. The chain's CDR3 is CASSLGGTSKYNEQFF. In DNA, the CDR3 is TGTGCCAGCAGCTTAGGTGGGACTAGTAAGTACAATGAGCAGTTCTTC.

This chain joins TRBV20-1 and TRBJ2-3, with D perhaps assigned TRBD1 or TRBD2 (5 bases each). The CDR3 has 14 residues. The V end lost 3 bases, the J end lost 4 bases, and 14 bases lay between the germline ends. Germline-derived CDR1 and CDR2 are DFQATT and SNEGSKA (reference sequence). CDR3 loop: CSARGLWGSDTQYF. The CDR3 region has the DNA TGCAGTGCTAGGGGTTTATGGGGGTCAGATACGCAGTATTTT.

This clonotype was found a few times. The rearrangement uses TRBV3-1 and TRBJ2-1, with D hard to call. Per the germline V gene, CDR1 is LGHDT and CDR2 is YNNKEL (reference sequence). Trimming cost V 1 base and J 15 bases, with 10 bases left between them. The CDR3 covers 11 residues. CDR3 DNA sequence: TGTGCCAGCAGCCAAGGCCCGCGAGTGTTCTTC. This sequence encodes CASSQGPRVFF.

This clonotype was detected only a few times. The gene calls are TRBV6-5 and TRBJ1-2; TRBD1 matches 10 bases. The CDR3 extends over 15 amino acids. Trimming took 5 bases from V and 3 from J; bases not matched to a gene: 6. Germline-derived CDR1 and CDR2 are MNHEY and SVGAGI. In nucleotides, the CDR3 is TGTGCCAGCAGTGCAACGGGACAGGGGTACTATGGCTACACCTTC. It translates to CASSATGQGYYGYTF.

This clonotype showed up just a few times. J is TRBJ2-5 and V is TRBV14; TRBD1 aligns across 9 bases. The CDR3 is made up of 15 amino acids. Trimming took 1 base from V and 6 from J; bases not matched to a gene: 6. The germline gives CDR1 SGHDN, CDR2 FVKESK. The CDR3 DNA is TGTGCCAGCAGCCAAGCGGTGACAGGGGGGAAGACCCAGTACTTC. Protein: CASSQAVTGGKTQYF.

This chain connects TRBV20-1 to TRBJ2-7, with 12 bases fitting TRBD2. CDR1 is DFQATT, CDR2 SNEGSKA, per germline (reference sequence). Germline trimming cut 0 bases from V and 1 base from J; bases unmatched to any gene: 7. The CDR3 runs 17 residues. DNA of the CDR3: TGCAGTGCTAGAGATTACGGACTAGCGGGGATATCCTACGAGCAGTACTTC. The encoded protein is CSARDYGLAGISYEQYF.

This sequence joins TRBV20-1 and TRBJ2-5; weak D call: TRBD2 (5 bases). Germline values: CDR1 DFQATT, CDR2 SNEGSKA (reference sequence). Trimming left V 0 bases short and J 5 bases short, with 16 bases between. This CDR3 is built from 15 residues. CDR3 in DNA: TGCAGTGCTAGAGATCGGACCGGGGTCTCGGAGACCCAGTACTTC. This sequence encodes CSARDRTGVSETQYF.

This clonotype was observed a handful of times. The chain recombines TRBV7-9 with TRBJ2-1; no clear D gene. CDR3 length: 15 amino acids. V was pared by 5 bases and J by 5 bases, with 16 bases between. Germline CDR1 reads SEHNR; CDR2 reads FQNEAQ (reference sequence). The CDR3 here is CASSPRTNHNNEQFF. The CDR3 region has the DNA TGTGCCAGCAGCCCACGGACCAATCATAACAATGAGCAGTTCTTC.

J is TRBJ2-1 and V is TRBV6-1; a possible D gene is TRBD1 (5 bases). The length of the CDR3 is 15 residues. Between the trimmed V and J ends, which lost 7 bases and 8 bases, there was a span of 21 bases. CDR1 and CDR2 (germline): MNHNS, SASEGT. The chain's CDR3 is CASTRTAGLRDEQFF. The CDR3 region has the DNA TGTGCCAGCACCCGGACGGCAGGGCTCCGGGATGAGCAGTTCTTC.